This record concerns one T cell receptor beta chain sequence. A junction boundary mismatches the germline segment, possibly from a read error. MiXCR was run by TCRdb on the PCR reads, yielding one entry per CDR3 protein. The sample consists of 16,000 or so distinct CDR3 sequences, roughly 51% of them appearing once. The record originates from a study of CD4 and CD8 cells across lung adenocarcinoma regions. Donors had localized lung adenocarcinoma, a non-small cell lung cancer. The CDR3 totals 16 residues. In germline, CDR1 is ENHRY, CDR2 SYGVKD. Input material: CD8+ T cells from the center of a lung tumor. The chain links TRBV10-3 to TRBJ2-3; D remains unclear. This sequence originates from a female donor with lung adenocarcinoma. The CD4 and CD8 labels of this study may be unreliable. CDR3 nucleotide sequence: TGTGCCATCAGCTCCCCGGGCAGGTGTGGCACAAATACGCAGTATTTT. It encodes CAISSPGRCGTNTQYF.